These 22 T cell receptor beta chains originate from one sample sequenced in a study of T cells expressing NK-cell markers. Using the 5' RACE reads, TCRdb records one entry per CDR3 protein without DNA. Its table lists roughly 430,000 distinct CDR3 sequences. Sequenced sample: blood T cells: a sorted CD56 or NKG2C T cell subset, CD4+ or CD8+ T cells, or bulk PBMC T cells (not recorded which). Receptors originate from a woman between 18 and 75 years old in good health.

J is TRBJ1-2 and V is TRBV5-4; TCRdb selects TRBD1, and the lack of DNA leaves this call unchecked. Germline V gene lookup returns CDR1 SGHNT and CDR2 YYREEE (reference sequence). The length of the CDR3 is 14 residues. The CDR3 loop reads CASSSTTGGYGYTF.

The rearrangement uses TRBV11-3 and TRBJ2-1; TCRdb lists TRBD2, though no DNA is available to test this call. Germline lookup yields CDR1 SGHNT and CDR2 YENEEA. The CDR3 has 15 residues. CDR3 region: CASSPGPSGDNEQFF.

The chain couples TRBV7-2 to TRBJ2-1; TCRdb's D call, TRBD1, is unchecked because there is no DNA. The length of the CDR3 is 17 residues. Germline values: CDR1 SGHTA, CDR2 FQGNSA. The CDR3 loop is CASSSKPGSHSYNEQFF.

The chain carries TRBV2 and TRBJ1-1; TCRdb calls TRBD1, which cannot be checked without DNA. The CDR3 runs to 15 residues. Germline V gene lookup returns CDR1 SNHLY and CDR2 FYNNEI. The CDR3 is CASRASGPANTEAFF.

The rearrangement links TRBV12-3 or TRBV12-4 to TRBJ2-1; TCRdb's assignment of TRBD2 cannot be checked, as there is no DNA. CDR3 length: 15 residues. The CDR3 loop reads CASSPTSNSRSEQFF.

The V and J genes are TRBV7-9 and TRBJ2-1; TCRdb gives TRBD2 as the D gene, but with no DNA this cannot be confirmed. Germline CDR1 and CDR2: SEHNR and FQNEAQ (reference sequence). The CDR3 spans 14 residues. The CDR3 sequence is CASRPSGRENEQFF.

This chain joins TRBV29-1 and TRBJ2-1; with no DNA, the TCRdb D assignment of TRBD2 cannot be verified. The CDR3 is 13 residues long. Per germline, CDR1 SQVTM and CDR2 ANQGSEA. This CDR3 reads CSVEDLLANEQFF.

V usage is TRBV2 and J usage is TRBJ1-4. The V gene's germline CDR1 is SNHLY and CDR2 FYNNEI. CDR3 length: 16 residues. CDR3 sequence: CASRGTAGITNEKLFF. Full variable domain (remainder filled in from reference TRBV2 and TRBJ1-4): EPEVTQTPSHQVTQMGQEVILRCVPISNHLYFYWYRQILGQKVEFLVSFYNNEISEKSEIFDDQFSVERPDGSNFTLKIRSTKLEDSAMYFCASRGTAGITNEKLFFGSGTQLSVL.

The chain joins TRBV9 to TRBJ1-6; TCRdb's D gene call, TRBD1, goes unchecked for lack of DNA. CDR3 size: 13 residues. CDR1 SGDLS and CDR2 YYNGEE come from the germline V gene. This chain's CDR3 is CASSGQGASALHF. Full variable domain (missing parts from reference TRBV9 and TRBJ1-6): DSGVTQTPKHLITATGQRVTLRCSPRSGDLSVYWYQQSLDQGLQFLIQYYNGEERAKGNILERFSAQQFPDLHSELNLSSLELGDSALYFCASSGQGASALHFGNGTRLTVT.

The chain recombines TRBV30 with TRBJ1-5. Germline CDR1 is GTSNPN and CDR2 is SVGIG (reference sequence). This CDR3 is built from 14 residues. The CDR3 loop reads CAWSPGRINQPQHF.

The chain employs TRBV6-1 and TRBJ2-3; TCRdb picks TRBD2, but there is no DNA to check that call. Germline CDR1 and CDR2: MNHNS and SASEGT. The CDR3 loop spans 17 amino acids. This CDR3 is CASRGRLAGVLTDTQYF.

This chain connects TRBV7-2 to TRBJ2-4; the TRBD1 assignment by TCRdb is unverifiable without DNA. Germline V gene lookup returns CDR1 SGHTA and CDR2 FQGNSA. The CDR3 loop spans 15 amino acids. The CDR3 reads CASSLEGTLKNIQYF.

This chain connects TRBV30 to TRBJ2-7; the D call from TCRdb, TRBD2, cannot be confirmed without DNA. Germline V gives CDR1 GTSNPN, CDR2 SVGIG (reference sequence). The CDR3 runs to 13 residues. The CDR3 loop is CAWSVSLANVQYF.

V is TRBV6-1 and J is TRBJ2-3; TCRdb names TRBD1, which stays unverified in the absence of DNA. The length of the CDR3 is 13 residues. The V gene's germline CDR1 is MNHNS and CDR2 SASEGT. CDR3 sequence: CATLGQATDTQYF.

The chain has TRBV7-2 and TRBJ2-5; TCRdb's D gene call, TRBD2, goes unchecked for lack of DNA. This CDR3 contains 20 residues. Germline CDR1 reads SGHTA; CDR2 reads FQGNSA. The CDR3 is CASSLFRPAGGRGSGETQYF.

The chain combines TRBV12-5 with TRBJ1-5. The CDR3 sequence is 11 residues long. Germline CDR1 reads LGHNT; CDR2 reads FRNRAP. Here the CDR3 reads CASGLDQPQHF.

The chain employs TRBV4-2 and TRBJ2-5. Per the germline V gene, CDR1 is LGHNA and CDR2 is YNFKEQ. The CDR3 is made up of 11 amino acids. Here the CDR3 reads CASSQSGAQYF.

The V call is TRBV6-1, the J call TRBJ2-7; TCRdb names TRBD2, which stays unverified in the absence of DNA. This CDR3 region has 17 residues. The germline V gene encodes CDR1 MNHNS and CDR2 SASEGT. CDR3 in amino acids: CASSTGTSGRAKNEQYF.

The gene calls are TRBV6-2 or TRBV6-3 and TRBJ2-3; TCRdb lists TRBD2, though no DNA is available to test this call. The germline V gene has CDR1 MNHEY and CDR2 SVGEGT. This CDR3 has 15 amino acids. The CDR3 reads CASSQLPKSTDTQYF.

This chain joins TRBV20-1 and TRBJ2-7; the TCRdb call, TRBD1, lacks DNA for checking. Germline values: CDR1 DFQATT, CDR2 SNEGSKA (reference sequence). This CDR3 spans 15 amino acids. Here the CDR3 reads CSARDLRGVSYEQYF.

The chain combines TRBV5-1 with TRBJ2-3; the D gene TCRdb calls, TRBD1, cannot be checked with no DNA. The CDR3 is made up of 13 amino acids. The V gene's germline CDR1 is SGHRS and CDR2 YFSETQ. This chain's CDR3 is CASSEGGTDTQYF.

The gene calls are TRBV29-1 and TRBJ2-1. This CDR3 contains 13 residues. Germline CDR1 and CDR2: SQVTM and ANQGSEA. The CDR3 loop is CSVGRGWYNEQFF.